This T cell receptor beta chain was sequenced in a study of tumor-infiltrating lymphocytes in primary liver carcinoma (dated by TCRdb to the late 2010s). A note on the overall study: Between late 2015 and March 2016, a handful of patients in China with histopathologically diagnosed primary liver carcinoma had surgical resection. Tumors of the five patients were stage T1-T3 N0M0 with maximum diameters of roughly 4 to 11 cm. Hepatocellular carcinoma (four) or combined HCC and intrahepatic cholangiocarcinoma (one) was present in the five patients, who were three men and two women aged 30 to 69 years. The study combined TCRbeta repertoire sequencing, expression microarrays and whole-exome sequencing across five regions of each liver tumor, with adjacent normal tissue and blood. TCRbeta repertoire sequencing covered roughly 35 specimens from 5 patients: approximately 25 tumor regions, 5 adjacent noncancerous liver tissues and 5 peripheral blood samples. Reproducibility between technical replicate repertoires was high, with correlation coefficients above 0.95 and mean shared-clone rates roughly 0.86. Samples yielded roughly 3.5 to 8 million productive TCRbeta reads; read depth did not differ significantly between tissue types. Findings and caveats that apply to the study as a whole: The top 250 clones made up a significantly larger repertoire fraction in tumors than in blood (p = 0.039). Only the TCR beta chain was sequenced, so true repertoire diversity is likely underestimated because unpaired alpha chains were not captured. Repertoire overlap was found to be higher between tumor regions (mean around 35%) than between tumor-adjacent (roughly 17%) or tumor-blood (around 15%) pairs, consistent with antigen-driven expansion. With just a few patients in the study, the authors point out that the findings should be validated in a larger study. Since the samples were bulk and unsorted, there was no way to compare CD4+ and CD8+ T cell repertoires.

The CDR3 numbers 16 residues from cysteine through phenylalanine. The DNA shown is the 48-base CDR3, in frame from base 1. Using a constant-region primer and ProtoScript II reverse transcriptase, TCRbeta-specific cDNA was reverse-transcribed from 500 ng total RNA. The TCRbeta libraries were prepared through three rounds of nested multiplex PCR following a slightly modified ARM-PCR procedure. Each of the first two PCR rounds ran for approximately 10 cycles using multiplex TRBV1-TRBV30 forward primers together with a Cbeta reverse primer. Sample barcodes and Illumina adapters were attached in a final 25-cycle PCR using Deep VentR polymerase. Before sequencing, amplicons of 200-500 bp were gel-purified using a QIAquick gel extraction kit. An Illumina HiSeq 2500 was used to sequence the TCRbeta amplicons, generating 250-bp paired-end reads. The source study handled its data this way. Trimmomatic v0.33 was used to quality-trim the reads, and FLASH v1.2.11 was used to merge paired reads so that full CDR3 sequences could be recovered. V, D and J germline segments were assigned to the rearranged TCRbeta sequences by MiGEC v1.2.1b. Clonotype statistics, along with Shannon-Wiener diversity indices, were calculated using VDJtools v1.0.0. Except for diversity analysis, only the 250 most abundant clonotypes of each sample were used in subsequent analyses to reduce sampling bias. The public reads were run again by TCRdb, first through fastp at Q25 and then through MiXCR, and only productive beta chains were kept. Identical CDR3 proteins give one entry, which carries the most common genes and DNA. The V and J calls were determined by TCRdb, not by the authors. This sample holds fewer than 400,000 distinct CDR3 sequences; around 50% were observed only once. Of the sample, over 15% falls within the top ten clones.

With respect to this clonotype: What this receptor recognizes is not known. No quality values exist for individual bases; no much larger clone is one base distant.

TRIzol reagent was used to extract blood RNA from unsorted whole blood, while the DNeasy Blood & Tissue kit provided the germline DNA. At the time of sampling, the patients had chronic HBV infection and had not received any treatment. Roughly 4 milliliters of peripheral blood were collected into K2EDTA tubes before surgery. This sequence originates from a woman in her 30s with primary liver carcinoma and hepatitis B virus infection. Sequencing was done on a sample of peripheral blood. The sequence links TRBV21-1 to TRBJ2-3; the table's D call TRBD2 went unverified against the DNA. TRBV21-1 is a listed pseudogene. The bases read TGTGCCAGCAGCAAAGTCCCGGGACTTAGCACAGATACGCAGTATTTT. It specifies CASSKVPGLSTDTQYF.